A single sample is the source of the 26 T cell receptor beta chains below, sequenced in a study of CD8+ T cells in alopecia areata. After isolation, RNA underwent reverse transcription to generate cDNA as the sequencing template. Assay used: immunoSEQ multiplex PCR; TCRdb lists only in-frame clones, some missing. The data show 90,000 to 150,000 clones, with 35% to 40% seen just once and roughly 3.3% held by the top ten. The sequenced sample consisted of CD4+ T cells sorted from blood. All receptors derive from a human donor with alopecia areata.

This clone was recorded a few times. This chain joins TRBV4-1 and TRBJ1-1; D might be TRBD1 (5 bases). The germline V and J ends were trimmed by 6 bases and 4 bases, with 15 bases remaining between them. Germline CDR1 MGHRA, CDR2 YSYEKL. CDR3 length: 14 amino acids. CDR3 amino acids: CASRPPGRSTEAFF. CDR3 DNA sequence: TGCGCCAGCAGACCCCCAGGGAGGAGCACTGAAGCTTTCTTT.

This clone was counted a few times. The chain is built from TRBV29-1 and TRBJ1-5; possible D gene TRBD1, 5 bases. Per germline, CDR1 SQVTM and CDR2 ANQGSEA. The CDR3 has 15 amino acids. Trimming took 4 bases from V and 5 from J, leaving 18 bases between them. The CDR3 spells CSVVDVGGIDQPQHF. DNA for the CDR3: TGCAGCGTTGTGGACGTCGGGGGAATCGATCAGCCCCAGCATTTT.

The rearrangement uses TRBV9 and TRBJ2-7; D ambiguous. The V gene lost 0 bases and the J gene lost 5 bases, with 9 bases spanning the gap. CDR3 length: 13 amino acids. Germline assignment: CDR1 SGDLS and CDR2 YYNGEE. CDR3 in amino acids: CASSVELANEQYF. For the CDR3, the DNA is TGTGCCAGCAGCGTAGAGCTGGCAAACGAGCAGTACTTC.

A remark on this clone: A read error may account for a junction end that differs from germline. This chain links TRBV29-1 with TRBJ1-1, with 8 nucleotides matching TRBD1. The CDR3 spans 10 residues. Per germline, CDR1 SQVTM and CDR2 ANQGSEA. The CDR3 DNA follows: TGCAGCGTTGGTTTGGGGGACAGGCCTTTT. It encodes CSVGLGDRPF.

This clone was counted only a few times. V usage is TRBV30 and J usage is TRBJ1-4; D is unclear. Germline assignment: CDR1 GTSNPN and CDR2 SVGIG (reference sequence). V was clipped by 2 bases and J by 6 bases, with 10 bases between them. The CDR3 sequence is 13 residues long. DNA of the CDR3: TGTGCCTGGAGTAAGGGAAGTCATGAAAAACTGTTTTTT. This codes for CAWSKGSHEKLFF. Based on the CDR3 plus reference TRBV30 and TRBJ1-4, the full variable domain is SQTIHQWPATLVQPVGSPLSLECTVEGTSNPNLYWYRQAAGRGLQLLFYSVGIGQISSEVPQNLSASRPQDRQFILSSKKLLLSDSGFYLCAWSKGSHEKLFFGSGTQLSVL.

The rearrangement joins TRBV29-1 to TRBJ2-7; 7 bases fit TRBD2. V shed 7 bases and J 1 base; nucleotides not matched to a gene: 7. CDR1 and CDR2 from the germline V gene are SQVTM and ANQGSEA. This CDR3 is 13 amino acids long. CDR3 loop: CSASRRGSYEQYF. CDR3 nucleotides: TGCAGCGCCAGCCGGCGGGGGTCCTACGAGCAGTACTTC.

The rearrangement uses TRBV5-6 and TRBJ2-7; D remains unclear. CDR1 SGHDT and CDR2 YYEEEE come from the germline V gene. The CDR3 has 14 residues. V gave up 1 base and J gave up 2 bases, with 10 bases separating them. The CDR3 DNA follows: TGTGCCAGCAGCTTGTTCGGCCGAACCTACGAGCAGTACTTC. The encoded protein is CASSLFGRTYEQYF.

This chain connects TRBV4-3 to TRBJ1-2; perhaps TRBD1 as D (5 bases). Trimming left V 3 bases short and J 3 bases short, with 11 bases between. Per the germline V gene, CDR1 is LGHNA and CDR2 is YSLEER. The CDR3 has 14 amino acids. The CDR3 nucleotides are TGCGCCAGCAGCCATCGAAGGGGCGACTATGGCTACACCTTC. Translation: CASSHRRGDYGYTF.

This clone turned up a few times. The rearrangement links TRBV29-1 to TRBJ2-3; D may correspond to TRBD1 or TRBD2 (5 bases each). The V gene lost 6 bases and the J gene lost 2 bases, with 15 bases spanning the gap. Germline CDR1 reads SQVTM; CDR2 reads ANQGSEA. This CDR3 spans 14 amino acids. CDR3 DNA: TGCAGCGTCGTGGGGCGGGCCCTCACAGATACGCAGTATTTT. Encoded protein: CSVVGRALTDTQYF.

The V call is TRBV29-1, the J call TRBJ1-1; D gene unclear. This CDR3 spans 14 amino acids. CDR1 SQVTM and CDR2 ANQGSEA come from the germline V gene. The V end was cut by 6 bases, the J end by 1 base, with 15 bases between. The CDR3 DNA reads TGCAGCGTGAAAGGGAGGACGGGGAACACTGAAGCTTTCTTT. Its protein is CSVKGRTGNTEAFF. Variable domain in full (rest from reference TRBV29-1 and TRBJ1-1): SAVISQKPSRDICQRGTSLTIQCQVDSQVTMMFWYRQQPGQSLTLIATANQGSEATYESGFVIDKFPISRPNLTFSTLTVSNMSPEDSSIYLCSVKGRTGNTEAFFGQGTRLTVV.

The chain carries TRBV19 and TRBJ1-5; D is perhaps TRBD1 (5 bases). CDR3 length: 16 residues. Germline V gene lookup returns CDR1 LNHDA and CDR2 SQIVND (reference sequence). V was pared by 5 bases and J by 0 bases, with 14 bases between. For the CDR3, the DNA is TGTGCCAGTAGTCCTGGGGGATTTTATAGCAATCAGCCCCAGCATTTT. Amino acid sequence: CASSPGGFYSNQPQHF. The full variable domain, in which reference TRBV19 and TRBJ1-5 provide the parts outside the CDR3, is DGGITQSPKYLFRKEGQNVTLSCEQNLNHDAMYWYRQDPGQGLRLIYYSQIVNDFQKGDIAEGYSVSREKKESFPLTVTSAQKNPTAFYLCASSPGGFYSNQPQHFGDGTRLSIL.

This chain joins TRBV29-1 and TRBJ2-3; D uncertain. Trimming took off 4 bases at V and 1 base at J, with 12 bases between the two ends. CDR1 is SQVTM and CDR2 is ANQGSEA in the germline V gene. This CDR3 contains 14 residues. The CDR3 loop reads CSVGLRLRTDTQYF. For the CDR3, the DNA is TGCAGCGTTGGTCTACGGCTACGCACAGATACGCAGTATTTT.

This clone turned up a few times. V is TRBV7-9 and J is TRBJ1-5; a weak D match, TRBD1 (6 bases). V was shortened by 4 bases and J by 2 bases, with 12 bases between the two germline ends. Germline-derived CDR1 and CDR2 are SEHNR and FQNEAQ (reference sequence). The CDR3 consists of 15 residues. CDR3 region: CASSSGQMGNQPQHF. The CDR3, as DNA: TGTGCCAGCAGCTCCGGACAGATGGGCAATCAGCCCCAGCATTTT.

A remark on this clone: This same CDR3 is encoded by further DNA sequences in the sample. J is TRBJ1-1 and V is TRBV29-1; perhaps TRBD1 as D (6 bases). Between the trimmed V and J ends, which lost 3 bases and 2 bases, there was a span of 7 bases. CDR1 and CDR2 (germline): SQVTM, ANQGSEA. The CDR3 spans 12 residues. The CDR3 here is CSVEGGNTEAFF. The CDR3 DNA reads TGCAGCGTTGAGGGGGGCAACACTGAAGCTTTCTTT.

For this clone: The same CDR3 can be traced to other DNA sequences in this sample. The chain combines TRBV7-2 with TRBJ2-5, with D perhaps TRBD1 (6 bases). CDR3 size: 14 residues. Germline V gives CDR1 SGHTA, CDR2 FQGNSA. V dropped 1 base and J dropped 5 bases, with 11 bases sitting between them. As DNA, the CDR3 is TGTGCCAGCAGCTTAGGGGCTGGGGGCGAGACCCAGTACTTC. Amino acids: CASSLGAGGETQYF.

This clone was found a few times. The genes are TRBV30 and TRBJ1-2; the match to TRBD1 covers 7 bases. Trimming cost V 0 bases and J 4 bases; bases outside gene matches: 2. The V gene's germline CDR1 is GTSNPN and CDR2 SVGIG (reference sequence). There are 13 residues in the CDR3. This chain's CDR3 is CAWSVGQPYGYTF. The CDR3 region has the DNA TGTGCCTGGAGTGTGGGACAGCCCTATGGCTACACCTTC.

This clone was seen a handful of times. This rearrangement joins TRBV11-2 to TRBJ2-4; D call uncertain. Trimming removed 4 bases from V and 0 bases from J, with 16 bases in between. Looked up from germline, CDR1 is SGHAT and CDR2 is FQNNGV. This CDR3 region has 17 residues. The CDR3 region is CASSSLAELLAKNIQYF. CDR3 bases: TGTGCCAGCAGCTCCCTTGCGGAGTTACTAGCCAAAAACATTCAGTACTTC.

The rearrangement joins TRBV5-1 to TRBJ2-3, with D perhaps matching TRBD2 (6 bases). This CDR3 has 14 amino acids. Germline loops: CDR1 SGHRS, CDR2 YFSETQ. V was trimmed by 0 bases and J by 6 bases, leaving 11 bases between them. This chain's CDR3 is CASSLAPGGDTQYF. DNA of the CDR3: TGCGCCAGCAGCTTGGCTCCCGGAGGGGATACGCAGTATTTT.

The chain uses TRBV11-2 and TRBJ2-1, with a tentative D call TRBD2 (7 bases). V gave up 4 bases and J gave up 5 bases, with 21 bases separating them. Germline V CDR1 and CDR2: SGHAT, FQNNGV. This CDR3 is built from 17 residues. This CDR3 reads CASSWGRSGVNNNEQFF. CDR3 nucleotide sequence: TGTGCCAGCAGCTGGGGGCGAAGCGGGGTAAACAACAATGAGCAGTTCTTC.

The chain is built from TRBV7-8 and TRBJ1-1; TRBD1 aligns across 10 bases. V shed 4 bases, J shed 6 bases, and the junction held 8 bases outside the gene matches. The germline V gene has CDR1 SGHVS and CDR2 FQNEAQ. This CDR3 has 15 amino acids. The CDR3 loop is CASSSGQGGRAEAFF. The CDR3 region has the DNA TGTGCCAGCAGCTCCGGACAGGGGGGCCGGGCTGAAGCTTTCTTT.

This clone has a handful of counts. The V gene is TRBV7-3, the J gene TRBJ2-2; D call uncertain. Trimming pared 3 bases from V and 0 bases from J, leaving 2 bases between. This CDR3 region has 13 residues. CDR1 and CDR2 (germline): SGHTA, FQGTGA. The CDR3 here is CASSFSNTGELFF. The CDR3 DNA is TGTGCCAGCAGCTTCTCGAACACCGGGGAGCTGTTTTTT.

The V and J genes are TRBV7-9 and TRBJ1-2; tentative D call: TRBD1 (5 bases). Trimming stripped 5 bases from V and 2 bases from J, with 12 bases between. Germline CDR1 is SEHNR and CDR2 is FQNEAQ (reference sequence). The length of the CDR3 is 14 residues. The CDR3, as DNA: TGTGCCAGCAGCCCGGCCGCAGGGAACTATGGCTACACCTTC. Translated: CASSPAAGNYGYTF.

This clone was seen more than once but under ten times. This sequence joins TRBV4-2 and TRBJ2-3; D is uncertain. This CDR3 has 15 amino acids. Germline values: CDR1 LGHNA, CDR2 YNFKEQ. Trimming left V 0 bases short and J 2 bases short, with 9 bases between. CDR3 nucleotides: TGTGCCAGCAGCCAAGATCTTAGATTCACAGATACGCAGTATTTT. It specifies CASSQDLRFTDTQYF.

The J gene is TRBJ2-3, the V gene TRBV5-1, with D unresolved. The CDR3 consists of 14 residues. Germline V lookup: CDR1 SGHRS, CDR2 YFSETQ. V was pared by 5 bases and J by 1 base, with 11 bases between. DNA for the CDR3: TGCGCCAGCAGTTCGGGCCACGGCACAGATACGCAGTATTTT. It codes for CASSSGHGTDTQYF.

This chain uses TRBV23-1 with TRBJ2-7; maybe TRBD1 (6 bases). TRBV23-1 is an open reading frame, and its role is uncertain. Trimming removed 0 bases from V and 4 bases from J, with 10 bases in between. This CDR3 is built from 14 residues. The CDR3 sequence is CASSQSTGKYEQYF. The CDR3 nucleotides read TGCGCCAGCAGTCAATCCACAGGGAAGTACGAGCAGTACTTC.

This clone was counted only a few times. This chain uses TRBV29-1 with TRBJ2-7, with TRBD1 matching over 7 bases. V shed 7 bases, J shed 7 bases, and the junction held 7 bases outside the gene matches. Germline lookup yields CDR1 SQVTM and CDR2 ANQGSEA. This CDR3 has 11 residues. The CDR3 protein is CSGGQTEEQYF. The CDR3 DNA follows: TGCAGCGGGGGACAGACTGAGGAGCAGTACTTC.